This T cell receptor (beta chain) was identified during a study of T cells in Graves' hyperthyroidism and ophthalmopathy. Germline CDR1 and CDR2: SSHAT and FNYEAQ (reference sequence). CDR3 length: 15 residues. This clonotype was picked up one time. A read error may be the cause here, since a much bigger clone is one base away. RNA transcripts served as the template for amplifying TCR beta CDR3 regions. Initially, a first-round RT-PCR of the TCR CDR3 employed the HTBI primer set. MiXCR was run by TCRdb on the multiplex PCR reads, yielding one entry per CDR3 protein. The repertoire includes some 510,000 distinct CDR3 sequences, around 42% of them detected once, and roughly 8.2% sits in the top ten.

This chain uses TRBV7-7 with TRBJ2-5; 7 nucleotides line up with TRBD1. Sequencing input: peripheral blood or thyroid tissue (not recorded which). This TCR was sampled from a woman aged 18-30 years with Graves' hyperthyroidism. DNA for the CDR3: TGTGCCTGCAGCTTAGAGGGCATGGGACAGGAGACCCAGTACTTC. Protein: CACSLEGMGQETQYF.